The 27 T cell receptor beta chains in this list originate from one sample, sequenced in a study of spatial heterogeneity in lung cancer. Regarding time point: sample taken at primary tumor resection. Each CDR3 protein is one row after TCRdb ran MiXCR on the 5' RACE reads. Here the sample spans some 11,000 distinct CDR3 sequences, approximately 6.3% being singletons. The specimen was PBMCs, collected at surgery. Receptors originate from a male donor with early-stage non-small cell lung cancer.

Only a few counts were recorded for this clonotype. V is TRBV7-9 and J is TRBJ1-4; D is unclear. The CDR3 covers 15 residues. V lost 5 bases, J lost 2 bases, and 12 bases lay in between. The V gene's germline CDR1 is SEHNR and CDR2 FQNEAQ (reference sequence). The CDR3 protein is CASSRLEGTNEKLFF. Here the CDR3 DNA reads TGTGCCAGCAGCCGCTTGGAGGGCACTAATGAAAAACTGTTTTTT.

This clonotype was seen at least ten times. The chain employs TRBV28 and TRBJ2-3, with 11 nucleotides matching TRBD2. Germline-derived CDR1 and CDR2 are MDHEN and SYDVKM. The CDR3 contains 17 residues. The trim removed 3 bases at V and 1 base at J, leaving 6 bases unmatched. CDR3 DNA sequence: TGTGCCAGCAGTTTTAGTTGGACTAGCGGGCGCACAGATACGCAGTATTTT. Protein sequence: CASSFSWTSGRTDTQYF.

This clonotype is medium-sized in the sample. The chain carries TRBV28 and TRBJ2-7, with 9 bases identical to TRBD2. The CDR3 is 19 amino acids. The V gene end was trimmed by 5 bases and the J gene end by 4 bases; junction bases not matched to a gene: 21. The germline gives CDR1 MDHEN, CDR2 SYDVKM. The CDR3 protein is CASSLPEKRTGTSIYEQYF. The CDR3 DNA follows: TGTGCCAGCAGTCTTCCCGAAAAACGGACGGGGACTAGCATTTACGAGCAGTACTTC.

Ten or more counts support this clonotype. The CDR3 protein is CSVRDSRRRETQYF. Written as DNA, the CDR3 is TGCAGCGTTCGGGACAGCCGGCGGCGAGAGACCCAGTACTTC. J is TRBJ2-5 and V is TRBV29-1; 7 bases line up with TRBD1. After removal of 5 bases from V and 4 bases from J, the junction contained 10 bases not matched to a gene. This CDR3 comprises 14 residues. The germline V gene has CDR1 SQVTM and CDR2 ANQGSEA.

This clonotype was seen ten or more times. This rearrangement joins TRBV4-1 to TRBJ2-5, with 13 bases lining up with TRBD2. CDR1 is MGHRA and CDR2 is YSYEKL in the germline V gene. This CDR3 is 17 amino acids long. Trimming at V came to 0 bases and at J to 5 bases, leaving 6 bases not matched to a gene. Written as DNA, the CDR3 is TGCGCCAGCAGCCAAGATTGGGGACTAGCGGGATTTGAGACCCAGTACTTC. Encoded protein: CASSQDWGLAGFETQYF.

This clonotype occurred many times. The rearrangement uses TRBV5-1 and TRBJ2-1, with 9 bases matching TRBD2. The CDR3 is 14 amino acids. The V gene's germline CDR1 is SGHRS and CDR2 YFSETQ. Trimming removed 0 bases from V and 10 bases from J; junction bases left unmatched: 5. The CDR3: CASSLAGLAGEQFF. DNA of the CDR3: TGCGCCAGCAGCTTGGCGGGTCTAGCGGGGGAGCAGTTCTTC.

This clonotype counts as medium-sized. The CDR3 region is CASIGINGYEQYF. CDR3 bases: TGTGCCAGCATTGGGATAAATGGGTACGAGCAGTACTTC. V usage is TRBV28 and J usage is TRBJ2-7; D remains unclear. Germline V CDR1 and CDR2: MDHEN, SYDVKM. This CDR3 region has 13 residues. Deletions cut 7 bases from V and 4 bases from J, with 14 bases between.

The sample holds many counts of this clonotype. CDR3 amino acids: CASSEGTVSNQPQHF. The CDR3 bases are TGTGCCAGCAGTGAAGGGACCGTTAGCAATCAGCCCCAGCATTTT. The rearrangement links TRBV2 to TRBJ1-5; D is unclear. V lost 1 base and J lost 0, with 7 bases in between. Germline assignment: CDR1 SNHLY and CDR2 FYNNEI. This CDR3 has 15 residues.

This clonotype was observed many times. The chain carries TRBV11-2 and TRBJ2-1; 8 bases match TRBD2. CDR1 and CDR2 from the germline V gene are SGHAT and FQNNGV. The CDR3 loop spans 14 amino acids. Trimming at V came to 2 bases and at J to 5 bases, leaving 2 bases not matched to a gene. CDR3: CASSLSGGDNEQFF. CDR3 DNA: TGTGCCAGCAGCTTAAGCGGGGGAGACAATGAGCAGTTCTTC.

This clonotype was seen repeatedly, ten times or more. The chain employs TRBV30 and TRBJ2-5; no clear D gene. The CDR3 runs 10 residues. The V end was cut by 2 bases, the J end by 4 bases, with 2 bases between. Germline CDR1 reads GTSNPN; CDR2 reads SVGIG (reference sequence). CDR3 nucleotides: TGTGCCTGGAGTTCAGAGACCCAGTACTTC. This sequence encodes CAWSSETQYF.

This clonotype showed up just a few times. This chain uses TRBV18 with TRBJ2-7, with D tentatively TRBD1 or TRBD2 (6 bases each). The V end was cut by 4 bases, the J end by 1 base, with 11 bases between. The CDR3 has 14 amino acids. CDR1 is KGHSH, CDR2 LQKENI, per germline. This CDR3 reads CASSRGALSYEQYF. CDR3 DNA sequence: TGTGCCAGCTCACGGGGGGCCCTTTCCTACGAGCAGTACTTC.

The rearrangement uses TRBV28 and TRBJ2-1, with TRBD2 as a possible D gene (6 bases). CDR1 and CDR2 from the germline V gene are MDHEN and SYDVKM. The CDR3 length is 13 residues. The V gene lost 3 bases and the J gene lost 9 bases, with 12 bases spanning the gap. The CDR3 reads CASSFPGRSEQFF. CDR3 bases: TGTGCCAGCAGTTTTCCAGGGAGGAGTGAGCAGTTCTTC.

This clonotype has ten or more counts. V and J are TRBV20-1 and TRBJ1-1, with D unclear. Germline loops: CDR1 DFQATT, CDR2 SNEGSKA (reference sequence). This CDR3 is built from 13 residues. V shed 3 bases and J shed 4 bases, with 12 bases lying between them. In DNA form, the CDR3 reads TGCAGTGCTAGGGACCCTCGTGCCACTGAAGCTTTCTTT. This sequence encodes CSARDPRATEAFF.

This clonotype appeared many times. CDR3 nucleotide sequence: TGTGCCAGCAGCCCGGTGCTAGCGGGTTACAATGAGCAGTTCTTC. Encoded protein: CASSPVLAGYNEQFF. J is TRBJ2-1 and V is TRBV7-9; 8 nucleotides align to TRBD2. The germline V gene has CDR1 SEHNR and CDR2 FQNEAQ (reference sequence). V lost 5 bases to trimming and J lost 4 bases; unmatched junction nucleotides: 7. The CDR3 has 15 amino acids.

This clonotype was counted at least ten times. The chain couples TRBV7-9 to TRBJ2-1, with D possibly called TRBD1 or TRBD2 (6 bases each). Trimming pared 1 base from V and 7 bases from J, leaving 11 bases between. This CDR3 comprises 14 residues. Germline loops: CDR1 SEHNR, CDR2 FQNEAQ (reference sequence). In nucleotides, the CDR3 is TGTGCCAGCAGCTTAGGGGGGGCGTCAAATGAGCAGTTCTTC. Amino acids: CASSLGGASNEQFF.

This clonotype has ten or more counts. The chain is built from TRBV28 and TRBJ1-4; D may be TRBD1 (5 bases). V lost 6 bases and J lost 7, with 15 bases in between. The CDR3 runs 14 residues. Germline V CDR1 and CDR2: MDHEN, SYDVKM. The CDR3 DNA follows: TGTGCCAGCAGGGGGACGGCGAGGGGTGAAAAACTGTTTTTT. Translated: CASRGTARGEKLFF.

This clonotype was observed at least ten times. The chain recombines TRBV5-4 with TRBJ2-1; possibly TRBD2 for D (5 bases). V lost 5 bases and J 6 bases, leaving 15 bases between the germline ends. This CDR3 contains 14 residues. Per germline, CDR1 SGHNT and CDR2 YYREEE (reference sequence). CDR3 region: CASSLPGNRNEQFF. The CDR3 bases are TGTGCCAGCAGTCTCCCGGGGAACCGCAATGAGCAGTTCTTC.

The sample holds a few counts of this clonotype. This sequence joins TRBV12-3 or TRBV12-4 and TRBJ2-6, with 8 bases fitting TRBD1. The CDR3 extends over 17 amino acids. V lost 5 bases to trimming and J lost 0 bases; unmatched junction nucleotides: 6. The CDR3 spells CASSLQGDYSGANVLTF. CDR3 DNA: TGTGCCAGCAGTCTACAGGGGGATTACTCTGGGGCCAACGTCCTGACTTTC.

This clonotype was seen repeatedly, ten times or more. V usage is TRBV6-1 and J usage is TRBJ1-2, with 7 positions matching TRBD1. Trimming removed 7 bases from V and 8 bases from J; junction bases left unmatched: 19. CDR1 and CDR2 from the germline V gene are MNHNS and SASEGT. CDR3 size: 16 residues. In DNA form, the CDR3 reads TGTGCCAGCAAATCTTTGAGCACGACAGGGATGAAAGGCTACACCTTC. It translates to CASKSLSTTGMKGYTF.

This clonotype was found many times. The V gene is TRBV24-1, the J gene TRBJ1-5; the D is unclear. CDR3 length equals 15 residues. Germline V lookup: CDR1 KGHDR, CDR2 SFDVKD. V was trimmed by 4 bases and J by 0 bases, leaving 9 bases between them. The CDR3 DNA sequence: TGTGCCACCAGTGACCCAGGCGGTAGCAATCAGCCCCAGCATTTT. Its protein product is CATSDPGGSNQPQHF.

This clonotype was counted at least ten times. The rearrangement links TRBV6-1 to TRBJ1-5, with no clear D. The CDR3 has 13 residues. CDR1 is MNHNS and CDR2 is SASEGT in the germline V gene. V lost 4 bases and J lost 7, with 11 bases in between. CDR3 residues: CASSVFDPQPQHF. As DNA, the CDR3 is TGTGCCAGCAGTGTTTTCGATCCCCAGCCCCAGCATTTT.

This clonotype was picked up a small number of times. CDR3 coding DNA: TGTGCCAGCAGCTTGGCAGGGGCTTTCACCGGGGAGCTGTTTTTT. Translation gives CASSLAGAFTGELFF. V usage is TRBV5-4 and J usage is TRBJ2-2; TRBD1 is a possible D gene (6 bases). Deletions cut 0 bases from V and 4 bases from J, with 10 bases between. The germline CDR1 and CDR2 sequences are SGHNT and YYREEE (reference sequence). This CDR3 contains 15 residues.

This rearrangement joins TRBV4-2 to TRBJ2-1; TRBD2 matches 10 bases. This CDR3 spans 16 amino acids. Germline lookup yields CDR1 LGHNA and CDR2 YNFKEQ. The V segment lost 3 bases and the J segment 9 bases; nucleotides outside the gene matches: 11. The CDR3 DNA follows: TGTGCCAGCAGCCAGGATTCTAGCGGGGGTGCCAGTGAGCAGTTCTTC. Amino acid sequence: CASSQDSSGGASEQFF.

This clonotype showed up just a few times. This sequence joins TRBV18 and TRBJ1-6, with TRBD1 matching 10 bases. The V and J ends lost 3 bases and 10 bases, in that order; junction bases with no gene match: 3. The CDR3 extends over 14 amino acids. CDR1 is KGHSH and CDR2 is LQKENI in the germline V gene. CDR3 nucleotides: TGTGCCAGCTCACCGGGGACAGGGGCATCACCCCTCCACTTT. Amino acids: CASSPGTGASPLHF.

This clonotype was recorded a few times. The chain links TRBV20-1 to TRBJ1-2; D might be TRBD1 (5 bases). Between the trimmed V and J ends, which lost 3 bases and 4 bases, there was a span of 18 bases. The CDR3 runs to 15 residues. CDR1 DFQATT and CDR2 SNEGSKA come from the germline V gene (reference sequence). In nucleotides, the CDR3 is TGCAGTGCTAGCTTCCGGGACCCTATTTCCTATGGCTACACCTTC. It codes for CSASFRDPISYGYTF.

This clonotype was counted a few times. It may be a read error: a sequence one base away is much more abundant. The chain carries TRBV2 and TRBJ2-7, with D unclear. Germline V gene lookup returns CDR1 SNHLY and CDR2 FYNNEI. The V and J ends lost 7 bases and 10 bases respectively, with 17 bases between them. The length of the CDR3 is 12 residues. In nucleotides, the CDR3 is TGTGCCAGCAACCTCTTGTCGCTTCCTCAGTACTTC. It specifies CASNLLSLPQYF.

Comment on this clonotype: The junction and the germline gene differ at one end; a read error may be behind it. The chain uses TRBV4-2 and TRBJ1-1; 9 bases line up with TRBD1. Germline CDR1 LGHNA, CDR2 YNFKEQ. The CDR3 totals 15 residues. Here the CDR3 DNA reads TGTGTCAGCAGCCAGGGACAGGGACCGAACACTGAAGCTTTCTTT. Its protein is CVSSQGQGPNTEAFF.